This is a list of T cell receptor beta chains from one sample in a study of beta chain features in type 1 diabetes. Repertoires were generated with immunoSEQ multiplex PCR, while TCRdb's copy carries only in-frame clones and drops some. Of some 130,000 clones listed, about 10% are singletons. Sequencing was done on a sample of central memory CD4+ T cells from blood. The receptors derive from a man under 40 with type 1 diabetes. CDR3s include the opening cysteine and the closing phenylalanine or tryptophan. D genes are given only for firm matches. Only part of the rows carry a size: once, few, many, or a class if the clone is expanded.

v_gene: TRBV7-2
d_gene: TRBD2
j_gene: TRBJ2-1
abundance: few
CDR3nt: TGTGCCAGCACCTTAGTAGCGGGGGGGCTTAAGGAGCAGTTCTTC
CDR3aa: CASTLVAGGLKEQFF

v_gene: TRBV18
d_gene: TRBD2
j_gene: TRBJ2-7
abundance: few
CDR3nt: TGTGCCAGCTCACCAATAGCTAGCGGGGGCCACGAGCAGTACTTC
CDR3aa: CASSPIASGGHEQYF

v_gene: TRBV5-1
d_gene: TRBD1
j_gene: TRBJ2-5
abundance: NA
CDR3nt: TGCGCCAGCAGCCCGCAGGGGGAAGAGACCCAGTACTTC
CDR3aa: CASSPQGEETQYF

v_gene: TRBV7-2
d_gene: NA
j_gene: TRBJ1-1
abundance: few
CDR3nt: TGTGCCAGCAGCTTAGCAACAGGGTGGTCTGAAGCTTTCTTT
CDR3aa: CASSLATGWSEAFF

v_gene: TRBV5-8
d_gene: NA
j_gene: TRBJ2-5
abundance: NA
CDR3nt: TGTGCCAGCAGCGCTATTGGGACCACGGAGGGAGAGACCCAGTACTTC
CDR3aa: CASSAIGTTEGETQYF

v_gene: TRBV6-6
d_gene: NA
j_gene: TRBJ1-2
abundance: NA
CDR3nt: TGTGCCAGCAGCTCCCCGGGTCTAAACTATGGCTACACCTTC
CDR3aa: CASSSPGLNYGYTF

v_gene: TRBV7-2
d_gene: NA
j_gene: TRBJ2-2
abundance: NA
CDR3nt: TGTGCCAGCAGCTCCGGACTGGCCGGGGAGCTGTTTTTT
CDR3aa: CASSSGLAGELFF

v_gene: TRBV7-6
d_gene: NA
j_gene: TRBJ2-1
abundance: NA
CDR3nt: TGTGCCAGCAGCTTAGCGGGGGCCGGATACAATGAGCAGTTCTTC
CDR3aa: CASSLAGAGYNEQFF

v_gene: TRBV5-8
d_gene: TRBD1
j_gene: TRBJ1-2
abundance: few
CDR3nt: TGTGCCAGCAGAGAGGACAGGAGCTATGGCTACACCTTC
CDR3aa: CASREDRSYGYTF

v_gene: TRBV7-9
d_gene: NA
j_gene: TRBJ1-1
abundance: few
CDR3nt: TGTGCCAGCAGCCGACAGCTTATTATGAACACTGAAGCTTTCTTT
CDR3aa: CASSRQLIMNTEAFF

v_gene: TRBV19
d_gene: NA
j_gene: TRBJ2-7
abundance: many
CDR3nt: TGTGCCAGTAGTTCCGTGACAGGACTCGAGCAGTACTTC
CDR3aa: CASSSVTGLEQYF

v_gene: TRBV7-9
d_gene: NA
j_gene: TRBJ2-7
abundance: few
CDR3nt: TGTGCCAGCAGCTTCGGGGGAAGCTCCTACGAGCAGTACTTC
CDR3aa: CASSFGGSSYEQYF

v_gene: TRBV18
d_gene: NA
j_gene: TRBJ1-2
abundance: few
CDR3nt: TGTGCCAGCTCACCTCGGCCACAGCTAAACTATGGCTACACCTTC
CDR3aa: CASSPRPQLNYGYTF

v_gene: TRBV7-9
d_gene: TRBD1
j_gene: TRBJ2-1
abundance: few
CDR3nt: TGTGCCAGCAGCTTGGACAGGGGGCACAATGAGCAGTTCTTC
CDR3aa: CASSLDRGHNEQFF

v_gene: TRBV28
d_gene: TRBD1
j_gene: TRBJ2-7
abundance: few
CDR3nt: TGTGCCAGCATCCCGGGACAGGGTTCCCACGAGCAGTACTTC
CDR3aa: CASIPGQGSHEQYF

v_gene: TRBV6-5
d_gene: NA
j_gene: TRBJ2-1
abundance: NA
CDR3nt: TGTGCCAGCAGACTCCCGGCGAGGGATGAGCAGTTCTTC
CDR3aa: CASRLPARDEQFF

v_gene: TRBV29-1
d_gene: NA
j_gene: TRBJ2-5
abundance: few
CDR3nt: TGCAGCGGGACAGCGTCACAAGAGACCCAGTACTTC
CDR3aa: CSGTASQETQYF

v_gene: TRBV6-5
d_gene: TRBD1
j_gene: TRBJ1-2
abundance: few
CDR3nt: TGTGCCAGCAGGGGGGGACAGCACTATGGCTACACCTTC
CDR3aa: CASRGGQHYGYTF

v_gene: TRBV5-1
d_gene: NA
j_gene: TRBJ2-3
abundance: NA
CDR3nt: TGCGCCAGCAGCTTGGAACAGGACCACGGTACGCAGTATTTT
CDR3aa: CASSLEQDHGTQYF

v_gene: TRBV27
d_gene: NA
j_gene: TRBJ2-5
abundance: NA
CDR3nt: TGTGCCAGCAGTTTGGGTTTAGGGGGAGGGACCCAAGAGACCCAGTACTTC
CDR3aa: CASSLGLGGGTQETQYF

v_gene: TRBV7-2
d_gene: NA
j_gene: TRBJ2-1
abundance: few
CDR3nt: TGTGCCAGCAGCTCCGTCGGGGGATACAATGAGCAGTTCTTC
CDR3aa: CASSSVGGYNEQFF

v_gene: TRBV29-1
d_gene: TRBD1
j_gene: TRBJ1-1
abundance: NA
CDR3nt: TGCAGCGTTGAAGACAATGACAGGGGGCACAGGAAAGCTTTCTTT
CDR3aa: CSVEDNDRGHRKAFF

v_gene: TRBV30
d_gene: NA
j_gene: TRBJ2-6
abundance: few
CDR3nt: TGTGCACGAAGGGGGAGCTTTGGGGCCAACGTCCTGACTTTC
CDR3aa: CARRGSFGANVLTF

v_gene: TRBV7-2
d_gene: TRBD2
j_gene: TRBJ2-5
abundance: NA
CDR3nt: TGTGCCAGCAAAGCGGGGGGCCCCCAAGAGACCCAGTACTTC
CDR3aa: CASKAGGPQETQYF

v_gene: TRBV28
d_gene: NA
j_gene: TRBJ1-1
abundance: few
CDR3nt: TGTGCCAGCAGTATACCTATGAACACTGAAGCTTTCTTT
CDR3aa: CASSIPMNTEAFF

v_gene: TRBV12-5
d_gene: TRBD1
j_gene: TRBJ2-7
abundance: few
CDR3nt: TGTGCTAGTGGTTTGGCCCCGACCGGGACAGCTCACTACGAGCAGTACTTC
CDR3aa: CASGLAPTGTAHYEQYF

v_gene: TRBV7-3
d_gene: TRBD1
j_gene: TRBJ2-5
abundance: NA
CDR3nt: TGTGCCAGCAGCCAAGACAGGGGGCCTCAAGAGACCCAGTACTTC
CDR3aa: CASSQDRGPQETQYF

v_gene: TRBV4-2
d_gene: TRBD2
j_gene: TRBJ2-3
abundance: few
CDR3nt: TGTGCCAGCAGCCAGTCCACTAGCGGTACGCAGTATTTT
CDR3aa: CASSQSTSGTQYF

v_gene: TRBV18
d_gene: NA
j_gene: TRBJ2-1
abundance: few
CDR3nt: TGTGCCAGCTCTGGAATGGCAGGGACTTACAATGAGCAGTTCTTC
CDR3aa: CASSGMAGTYNEQFF

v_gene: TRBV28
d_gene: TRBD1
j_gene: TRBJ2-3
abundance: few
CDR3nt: TGTGCCAGCAGCTCGGGACAGAGCACAGATACGCAGTATTTT
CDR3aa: CASSSGQSTDTQYF

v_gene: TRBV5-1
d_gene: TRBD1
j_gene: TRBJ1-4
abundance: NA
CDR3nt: TGCGCCAGCAGCCCATGGACAGGAACCGAAAAACTGTTTTTT
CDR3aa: CASSPWTGTEKLFF

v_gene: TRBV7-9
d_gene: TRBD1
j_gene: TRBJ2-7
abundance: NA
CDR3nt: TGTGCCAGCAGCTCCATGAAGTGGGGGACAGGGAGCTCACTGGAGGAGCAGTACTTC
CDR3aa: CASSSMKWGTGSSLEEQYF

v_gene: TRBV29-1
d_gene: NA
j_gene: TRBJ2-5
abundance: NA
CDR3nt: TGCAGCGTTGAAGATATCGGGCAAGAGACCCAGTACTTC
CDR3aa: CSVEDIGQETQYF

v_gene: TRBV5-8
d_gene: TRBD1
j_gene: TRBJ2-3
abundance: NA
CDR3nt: TGTGCCAGCAGCTACAGGGGTGCAGATACGCAGTATTTT
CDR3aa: CASSYRGADTQYF

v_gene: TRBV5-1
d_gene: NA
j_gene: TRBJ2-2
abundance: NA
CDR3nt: TGCGCCAGCAGCTTCGGGTACTTGAACACCGGGGAGCTGTTTTTT
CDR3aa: CASSFGYLNTGELFF

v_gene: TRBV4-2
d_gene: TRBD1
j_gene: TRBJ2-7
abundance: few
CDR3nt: TGTGCCAGCAGCTTCCCGGGACAGAGCTCCTACGAGCAGTACTTC
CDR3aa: CASSFPGQSSYEQYF

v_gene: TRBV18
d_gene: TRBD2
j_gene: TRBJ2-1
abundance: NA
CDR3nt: TGTGCCAGCTCATCGTCCGGGAGGTACAATGAGCAGTTCTTC
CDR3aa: CASSSSGRYNEQFF

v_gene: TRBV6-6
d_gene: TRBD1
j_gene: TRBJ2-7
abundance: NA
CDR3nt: TGTGCCAGCAGCCCGGGACAGGGATCCCTCGAGCAGTACTTC
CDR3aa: CASSPGQGSLEQYF

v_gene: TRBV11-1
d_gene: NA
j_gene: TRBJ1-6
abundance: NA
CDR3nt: TGTGCCAGCAGCCACGTCGACAGGCCCTCCACCCTCCACTTT
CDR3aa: CASSHVDRPSTLHF